This T cell receptor (beta chain) comes out of a study of T cells in Graves' hyperthyroidism and ophthalmopathy. The wider study: Upon initial diagnosis and before any treatment, peripheral blood was collected.

This clonotype was picked up many times. Stable Graves' hyperthyroidism meant no ophthalmopathy progression within 18 months. In patients aged 18 to 65, hyperthyroidism was newly diagnosed, with duration under 2 months. RNA transcripts yielded amplified TCR beta CDR3 regions. An initial round of RT-PCR targeting the TCR CDR3 relied on the HTBI primer set. TCRdb passed the multiplex PCR reads through MiXCR, listing each CDR3 protein once. The table lists about 700,000 distinct CDR3 sequences, around 15% of them singletons. Sequenced input: blood. The sequence came from a woman between 18 and 29 years old with Graves' hyperthyroidism.

This CDR3 is CASSIIAGDTDTQYF. The CDR3 nucleotides are TGTGCCAGCAGCATCATAGCGGGAGACACAGATACGCAGTATTTT. V gene TRBV5-8 combines with J gene TRBJ2-3, with TRBD2 matching over 9 bases. The V gene's germline CDR1 is SGHTS and CDR2 YDEGEE. Unmatched junction bases numbered 5, after V lost 4 bases and J lost 2 bases. CDR3 length: 15 amino acids.